Many counts were recorded for the clone carrying this T cell receptor (beta chain). Its cognate antigen is unknown. Making use of molecular barcodes, quantitative 5'-RACE generated TCR beta libraries. TCRdb fed the 5' RACE reads into MiXCR, producing one record per CDR3 protein. The sample yields under 300,000 distinct CDR3 sequences, around 9.2% seen once. The data belong to a study of CD8 T cells in ankylosing spondylitis. Study findings and constraints: In ankylosing spondylitis blood, a motif of seven or eight highly homologous TCR beta variants appeared characteristic. Reactive arthritis synovial fluid and blood previously showed some of these motif variants. As reported, disease-linked clones showed significant enrichment in matched ankylosing spondylitis synovial fluid.

The CDR3 extends over 14 amino acids. Trimming removed 6 bases at V and 1 base at J, with 13 bases between. Germline lookup yields CDR1 DFQATT and CDR2 SNEGSKA (reference sequence). The source of this sequence is a male donor with ankylosing spondylitis or in good health (not recorded which). The sequencing input was blood, either unsorted or a sorted T cell fraction (not recorded which). The chain recombines TRBV20-1 with TRBJ1-3; D is unresolved. CDR3: CSAEGRGSGNTIYF. As DNA, the CDR3 is TGCAGTGCCGAAGGCCGAGGGTCTGGAAACACCATATATTTT.